Each of the 12 T cell receptor beta chains below was sequenced from the same sample in a study of blood T cell repertoires in COVID-19. Using immunoSEQ multiplex PCR, the repertoire was profiled, and TCRdb retains in-frame clones only, with some absent. The table shows approximately 280,000 clones, with around 90% occurring only once. The specimen sequenced was peripheral blood. Receptors were obtained from a man aged 50 to 59 with acute or convalescent COVID-19.

This clone showed up just once. This sequence joins TRBV3-1 (or the pseudogene TRBV3-2) and TRBJ2-3, with D unresolved. The germline V gene encodes CDR1 LGHDT and CDR2 YNNKEL (reference sequence). Trimming took off 4 bases at V and 1 base at J, with 15 bases between the two ends. The CDR3 covers 16 residues. The CDR3 sequence is CASSPSAGFGTDTQYF. CDR3 bases: TGTGCCAGCAGCCCCTCCGCCGGGTTCGGCACAGATACGCAGTATTTT.

V is TRBV5-4 and J is TRBJ2-7, with TRBD1 matching over 10 bases. CDR1 and CDR2 (germline): SGHNT, YYREEE (reference sequence). The CDR3 consists of 14 residues. Unmatched junction bases numbered 6, after V lost 7 bases and J lost 2 bases. The CDR3 DNA is TGTGCCAGCGGGGACAGGGGTACAACCTACGAGCAGTACTTC. The encoded protein is CASGDRGTTYEQYF.

As DNA, the CDR3 is TGTGCCAGCAGTGGACTAGCGGGGACTCAAGAGACCCAGTACTTC. Residues: CASSGLAGTQETQYF. The chain combines TRBV2 with TRBJ2-5; 11 nucleotides align to TRBD2. V dropped 4 bases and J dropped 2; count of bases not matched to a gene: 3. This CDR3 contains 15 residues. Germline-derived CDR1 and CDR2 are SNHLY and FYNNEI. Complete variable domain (other parts from reference TRBV2 and TRBJ2-5): EPEVTQTPSHQVTQMGQEVILRCVPISNHLYFYWYRQILGQKVEFLVSFYNNEISEKSEIFDDQFSVERPDGSNFTLKIRSTKLEDSAMYFCASSGLAGTQETQYFGPGTRLLVL.

The chain employs TRBV6-5 and TRBJ2-1, with 11 nucleotides matching TRBD2. The CDR3 has 15 amino acids. V trimming: 5 bases; J trimming: 2 bases; junction bases outside the gene matches: 2. Germline V gene data show CDR1 as MNHEY and CDR2 as SVGAGI. CDR3 coding DNA: TGTGCCAGCAGTAAGACTAGCGGGGCCTACAATGAGCAGTTCTTC. Protein: CASSKTSGAYNEQFF.

This clone was counted only a few times. V gene TRBV27 combines with J gene TRBJ2-7; TRBD1 is a possible D gene (6 bases). The germline CDR1 and CDR2 sequences are MNHEY and SMNVEV (reference sequence). The CDR3 consists of 16 residues. Trimming removed 1 base from V and 2 bases from J, with 15 bases in between. CDR3 protein: CASSLFRGRRTYEQYF. CDR3 in DNA: TGTGCCAGCAGTTTATTCAGGGGACGACGGACCTACGAGCAGTACTTC.

Details on this clone: Additional DNA sequences in this sample encode the identical CDR3. The rearrangement uses TRBV6-5 and TRBJ2-5; no clear D gene. Germline V gene lookup returns CDR1 MNHEY and CDR2 SVGAGI. The CDR3 is 13 residues long. V lost 2 bases to trimming and J lost 4 bases, with 8 bases between them. The CDR3 DNA reads as TGTGCCAGCAGTTACCCCGGGTCAGAGACCCAGTACTTC. The encoded protein is CASSYPGSETQYF.

V is TRBV3-1 (or the pseudogene TRBV3-2) and J is TRBJ1-6; D remains unclear. The CDR3 is made up of 13 amino acids. The germline V gene has CDR1 LGHDT and CDR2 YNNKEL (reference sequence). Trimming stripped 7 bases from V and 13 bases from J, with 17 bases between. CDR3 sequence: CASTPRGQTPLHF. As DNA, the CDR3 is TGTGCCAGCACCCCCCGGGGTCAGACGCCCCTCCACTTT.

V is TRBV20-1 and J is TRBJ1-1; D call uncertain. Germline assignment: CDR1 DFQATT and CDR2 SNEGSKA (reference sequence). With 6 bases removed from V and 1 base from J, the gap between germline ends came to 6 bases. The CDR3 consists of 11 residues. The CDR3 loop is CSARQNTEAFF. DNA for the CDR3: TGCAGTGCCCGACAGAACACTGAAGCTTTCTTT.

This clone was detected only once. V and J are TRBV5-1 and TRBJ1-1, with 10 bases fitting TRBD1. The length of the CDR3 is 15 residues. Germline values: CDR1 SGHRS, CDR2 YFSETQ. V gave up 4 bases and J gave up 4 bases; unmatched junction bases: 7. The CDR3 region has the DNA TGCGCCAGCAGCGCGACAGGGGGCAGGGGCACTGAAGCTTTCTTT. It is translated as CASSATGGRGTEAFF.

The rearrangement uses TRBV7-3 and TRBJ2-1, with D maybe TRBD1 (5 bases). The V gene lost 5 bases and the J gene lost 4 bases, with 12 bases spanning the gap. CDR1 is SGHTA, CDR2 FQGTGA, per germline. The CDR3 sequence is 14 residues long. CDR3 region: CASSLLGRYNEQFF. The CDR3 DNA reads TGTGCCAGCAGCCTCCTGGGGCGATACAATGAGCAGTTCTTC.

The rearrangement uses TRBV10-2 and TRBJ2-2; 7 bases fit TRBD1. The trim removed 2 bases at V and 1 base at J, leaving 7 bases unmatched. The CDR3 spans 17 residues. Per the germline V gene, CDR1 is WSHSY and CDR2 is SAAADI. The CDR3 nucleotides are TGCGCCAGCAGTGAGAGGGGGCAGGGGTTGAACACCGGGGAGCTGTTTTTT. Protein: CASSERGQGLNTGELFF.

CDR3 in DNA: TGTGCCACCAGTGATTACGGCGGGGAGCTGTTTTTT. Translating it yields CATSDYGGELFF. The chain is built from TRBV24-1 and TRBJ2-2; no clear D gene. The ends were cut back, 2 bases at V and 7 bases at J, with 4 bases in the middle. The CDR3 contains 12 residues. Germline V lookup: CDR1 KGHDR, CDR2 SFDVKD.